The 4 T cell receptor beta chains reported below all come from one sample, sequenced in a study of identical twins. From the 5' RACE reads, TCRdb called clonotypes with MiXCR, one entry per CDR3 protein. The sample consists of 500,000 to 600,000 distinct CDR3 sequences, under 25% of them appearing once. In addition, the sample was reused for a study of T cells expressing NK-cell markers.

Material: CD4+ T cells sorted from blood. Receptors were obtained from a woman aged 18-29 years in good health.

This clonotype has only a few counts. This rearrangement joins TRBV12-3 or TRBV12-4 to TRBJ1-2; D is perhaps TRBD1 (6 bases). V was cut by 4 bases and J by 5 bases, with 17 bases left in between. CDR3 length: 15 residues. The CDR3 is CASSSGIQGRYGYTF. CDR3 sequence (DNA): TGTGCCAGCAGTTCGGGAATACAGGGTCGGTATGGCTACACCTTC.

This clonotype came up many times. Written as DNA, the CDR3 is TGCAGTGCTAGAGCCCGACAGGGGTCCTATAATTCACCCCTCCACTTT. It codes for CSARARQGSYNSPLHF. This chain joins TRBV20-1 and TRBJ1-6; 8 bases align to TRBD1. The length of the CDR3 is 16 residues. V lost 1 base to trimming and J lost 1 base; unmatched junction nucleotides: 3. CDR1 is DFQATT, CDR2 SNEGSKA, per germline (reference sequence).

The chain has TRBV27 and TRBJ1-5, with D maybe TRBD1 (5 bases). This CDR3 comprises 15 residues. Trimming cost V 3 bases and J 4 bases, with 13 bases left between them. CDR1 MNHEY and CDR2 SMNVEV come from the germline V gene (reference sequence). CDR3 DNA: TGTGCCAGCAGTTTTGTCCCCCAGGGAAATCAGCCCCAGCATTTT. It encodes CASSFVPQGNQPQHF.

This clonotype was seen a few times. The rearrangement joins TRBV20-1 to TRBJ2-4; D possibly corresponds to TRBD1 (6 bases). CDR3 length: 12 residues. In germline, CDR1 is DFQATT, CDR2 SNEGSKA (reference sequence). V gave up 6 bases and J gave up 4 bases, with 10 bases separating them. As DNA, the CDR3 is TGCAGTGCCAACACAGGGAAAAACATTCAGTACTTC. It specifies CSANTGKNIQYF.